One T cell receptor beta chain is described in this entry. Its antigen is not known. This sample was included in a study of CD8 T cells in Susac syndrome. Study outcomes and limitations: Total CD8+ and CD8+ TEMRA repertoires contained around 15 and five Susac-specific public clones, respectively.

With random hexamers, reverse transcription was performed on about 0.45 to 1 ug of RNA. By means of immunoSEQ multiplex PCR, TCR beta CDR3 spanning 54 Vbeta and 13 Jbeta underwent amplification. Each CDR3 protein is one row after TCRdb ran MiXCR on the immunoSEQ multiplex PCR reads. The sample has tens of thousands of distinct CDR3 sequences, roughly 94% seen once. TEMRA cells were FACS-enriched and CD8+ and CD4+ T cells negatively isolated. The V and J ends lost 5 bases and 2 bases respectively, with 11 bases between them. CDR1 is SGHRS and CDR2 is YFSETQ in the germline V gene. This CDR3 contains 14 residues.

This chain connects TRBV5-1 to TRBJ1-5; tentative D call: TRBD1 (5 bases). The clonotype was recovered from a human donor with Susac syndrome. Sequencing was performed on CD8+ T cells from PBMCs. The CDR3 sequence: CASRKDSRNQPQHF. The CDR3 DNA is TGCGCCAGCAGGAAAGACAGCCGCAATCAGCCCCAGCATTTT.